This T cell receptor beta chain emerged from a study of T cell responses to AZD1222 COVID-19 vaccine (dated by TCRdb to about 2021). General notes on the study: AZD1222 recipients given second doses at about 4 weeks or at about 12 weeks were pooled, since spike-specific TCR depth and breadth were not found to differ between the two schedules. Trial participants were enrolled by age into subgroups of 18-55, 56-69 and 70-plus years, and around 150, 29 and 61 TCR-sequenced participants, respectively, were included in these subgroups. A total of 230 to 250 trial participants underwent TCR sequencing, of whom 200 to 220 received two doses of AZD1222 and about 26 received two doses of the MenACWY control vaccine. The research as a whole found: Participants were mostly white British and included more females than males, and it was suggested by the authors that clonal diversity may have been underestimated. Only a handful of AZD1222 recipients were SARS-CoV-2 seropositive at baseline, limiting conclusions about previously exposed vaccinees. In the small 56-69-year group, the increase in depth fell short of significance, most likely because of low power. CD4 TCRs associated with the vaccine covered the entire spike protein, and the dominant responses were in regions 160-218 and 743-854. Because no samples from the day 14 peak response were available, repertoires could be characterized only after the peak T cell response. Spike-specific TCR breadth and depth rose significantly after two AZD1222 doses compared with day 0 and with MenACWY recipients. Nearly half of unique spike-specific TCRs reportedly recognized epitopes outside regions mutated in the B.1.351 and B.1.1.7 variants.

The time point label corresponds to: baseline before first vaccination. The vaccinee samples were drawn from two UK trials, COV001 and COV002, one of which was a single-blind randomized controlled phase 2/3 trial testing AZD1222 (ChAdOx1 nCoV-19) in healthy adults. Trial participant PBMC samples were collected at day 0 and day 28 after the second dose for TCRbeta chain sequencing. From the cysteine through the phenylalanine, the CDR3 covers 14 amino acids. The retained sequence is limited to the CDR3, 42 bases, with the frame set at the first base. CDR1 and CDR2 (SGDLS, YYNGEE) derive from the germline V gene. V was cut back by 0 bases and J by 1 base, leaving a gap of 7 bases between them. Note on this clone: It lacks a known antigen. Base qualities are not recorded, but no much larger clone differs from it by a single base. Distinct nucleotide sequences in the sample also encode this CDR3.

The CDR3 regions of human TCRbeta chains were subjected to immunosequencing. Per the original workflow: TCRs in the repertoires were matched against a reference library of SARS-CoV-2-specific TCRs that had been generated with the MIRA antigen-specificity platform. Breadth was defined as the fraction of unique TCRs that were SARS-CoV-2-associated, and depth was defined as the fraction of total T cells that were SARS-CoV-2-associated. Using the MIRA data, every spike-specific TCR was mapped to the spike region that the TCR reacted to and assigned to either a CD4 or a CD8 class. Log10-transformed breadth and depth values were compared by one-way ANOVA with Sidak's multiple comparisons tests. TCRdb's version of the immuneACCESS table is confined to in-frame rearrangements and falls short of the full clone set. An unresolved V gene accounts for under half of the shortfall where checked; the remainder is of unknown origin. From that table come the V and J calls and clone size; the DNA was used to work out D and trimming. In all, the sample holds 140,000 to 150,000 clones, and around 88% of those were seen once. The leading ten clones occupy roughly 16% of the sample.

Source: peripheral blood, taken on day 0 of AZD1222 vaccination. The TCR was taken from an adult in good health. The chain is encoded by TRBV9 joined to TRBJ2-5; a confident D gene designation cannot be given. The DNA sequence is as follows: TGTGCCAGCAGCGTAGGAGGCAGCCAAGAGACCCAGTACTTC. Translation gives CASSVGGSQETQYF. Beyond the CDR3, the reference TRBV9 and TRBJ2-5 genes provide the residues; the full variable domain reads: DSGVTQTPKHLITATGQRVTLRCSPRSGDLSVYWYQQSLDQGLQFLIQYYNGEERAKGNILERFSAQQFPDLHSELNLSSLELGDSALYFCASSVGGSQETQYFGPGTRLLVL.